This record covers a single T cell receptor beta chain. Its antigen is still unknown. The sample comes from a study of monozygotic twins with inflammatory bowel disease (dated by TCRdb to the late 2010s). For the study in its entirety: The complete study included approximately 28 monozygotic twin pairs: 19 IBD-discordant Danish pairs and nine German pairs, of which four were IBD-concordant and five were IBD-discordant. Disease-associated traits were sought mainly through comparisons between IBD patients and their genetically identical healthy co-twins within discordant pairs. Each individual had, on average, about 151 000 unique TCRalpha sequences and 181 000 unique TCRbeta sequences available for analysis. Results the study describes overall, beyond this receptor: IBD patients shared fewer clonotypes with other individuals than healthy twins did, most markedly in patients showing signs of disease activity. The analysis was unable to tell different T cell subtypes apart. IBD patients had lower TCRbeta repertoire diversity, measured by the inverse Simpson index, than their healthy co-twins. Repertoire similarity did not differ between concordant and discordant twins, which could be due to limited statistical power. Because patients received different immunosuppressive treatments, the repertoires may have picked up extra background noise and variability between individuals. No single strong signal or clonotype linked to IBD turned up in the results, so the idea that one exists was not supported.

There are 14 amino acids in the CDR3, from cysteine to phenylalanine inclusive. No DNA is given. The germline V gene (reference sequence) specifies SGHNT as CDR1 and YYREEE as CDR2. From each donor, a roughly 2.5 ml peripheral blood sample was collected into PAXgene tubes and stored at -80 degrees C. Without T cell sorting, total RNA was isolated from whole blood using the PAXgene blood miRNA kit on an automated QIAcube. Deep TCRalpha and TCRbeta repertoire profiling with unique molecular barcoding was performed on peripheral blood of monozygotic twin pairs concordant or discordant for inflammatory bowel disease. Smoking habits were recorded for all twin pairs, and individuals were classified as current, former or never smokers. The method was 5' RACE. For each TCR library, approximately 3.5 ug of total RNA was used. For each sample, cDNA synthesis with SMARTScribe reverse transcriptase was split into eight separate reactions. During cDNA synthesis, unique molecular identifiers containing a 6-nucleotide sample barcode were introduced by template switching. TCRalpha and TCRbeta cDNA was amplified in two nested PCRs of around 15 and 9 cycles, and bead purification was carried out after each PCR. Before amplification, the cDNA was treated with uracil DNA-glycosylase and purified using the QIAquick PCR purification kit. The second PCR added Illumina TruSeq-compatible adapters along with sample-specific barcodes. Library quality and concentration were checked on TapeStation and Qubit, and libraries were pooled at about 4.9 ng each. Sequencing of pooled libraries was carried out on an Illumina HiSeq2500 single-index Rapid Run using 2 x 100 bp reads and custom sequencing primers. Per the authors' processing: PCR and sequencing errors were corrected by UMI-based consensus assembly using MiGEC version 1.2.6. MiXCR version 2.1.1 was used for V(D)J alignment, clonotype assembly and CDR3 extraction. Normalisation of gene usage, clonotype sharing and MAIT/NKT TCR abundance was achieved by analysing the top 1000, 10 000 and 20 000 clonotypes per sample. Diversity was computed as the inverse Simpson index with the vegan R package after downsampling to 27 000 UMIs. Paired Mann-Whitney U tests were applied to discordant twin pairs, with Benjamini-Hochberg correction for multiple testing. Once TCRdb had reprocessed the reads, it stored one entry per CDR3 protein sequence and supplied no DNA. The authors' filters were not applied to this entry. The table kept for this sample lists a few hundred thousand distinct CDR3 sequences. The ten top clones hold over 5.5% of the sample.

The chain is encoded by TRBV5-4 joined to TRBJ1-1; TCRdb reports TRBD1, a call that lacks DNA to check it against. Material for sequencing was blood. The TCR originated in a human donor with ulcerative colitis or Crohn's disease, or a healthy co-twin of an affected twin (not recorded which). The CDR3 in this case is CASSLPGRGTEAFF.